This TCR beta chain was captured in a study of cytomegalovirus exposure and HLA in healthy donors (TCRdb year 2017). About the full investigation: An earlier analysis of roughly 630 of the donors reported approximately 300 Gb of sequence data and roughly 100 million unique TCR beta sequences from about 179 million T cells. An early release that covered more than 550 HLA-typed donors contained approximately 290 gigabases of sequencing data and tens of millions of unique TCR sequences. All discovery cohort repertoires had been generated using a single sequencing platform. An earlier analysis of around 580 of the donors used high-throughput TCR beta sequencing to judge whether each TCR beta V gene segment behaved as functional or pseudogenic. To predict cytomegalovirus infection status, the study brought together high-throughput TCR immunosequencing, statistical association of individual TCRs with disease status, and machine learning. A later genetic analysis took genome-wide SNP genotypes for about 55% of the 666 donors and used that subset as a discovery cohort. The genetic ancestry cluster associated with self-reported Caucasian donors included 80% to 90% of the roughly 380 genotyped donors. The study aimed to test whether cataloging public T cell receptors could reveal signatures of past pathogen exposure. A separate validation cohort of about 110 different subjects was used in addition to the roughly 700-subject first cohort. Typing coverage differed by locus: A, B, C, DRB1 and DQB1 were typed in about 620-630 donors, DQA1 in about 500, DPA1 in 606, and DPB1 in 450 to 480. The T cell repertoires of roughly 660 subjects were profiled by immunosequencing and related to cytomegalovirus serostatus. HLA typing included class I and class II loci at four-digit resolution. Donor age, sex, ethnicity and CMV serostatus were compiled alongside the repertoire data. Five DR-DQ haplotypes were treated as single units for association and clustering because of strong linkage in the cohort. Among around 400 genotyped donors of the cohort, an average of around 240,000 unique TCR beta nucleotide sequences was sequenced per donor, of which about 18% were non-productive. In the later analysis, no new phenotypic data were used to find candidate immune exposures; instead, reliance was placed on TCR beta sequences and their occurrence across donors. To study patterns of TCR occurrence, a later analysis re-analyzed previously published TCR beta repertoires from several hundred donors and added high-resolution HLA genotyping. Broader findings and caveats from the paper: Some IMGT-functional V segments, including TRBV6-2 and TRBV6-3, could not be told apart with the 87-base-pair reads, so those segments were excluded. Sequencing depth was assumed to be roughly uniform across donors in the presence/absence analyses, though that assumption may not hold. In vitro tests confirmed that a few of the cytomegalovirus-associated TCR beta chains recognize cytomegalovirus antigens. Across donors, most TCR sequences were observed very rarely, whereas some public TCRs were present in many individuals. The authors suggested that the approach could potentially be extended to other disease states and immunological phenotypes. CMV serostatus was the only immune exposure information available for the cohort. When HLA alleles, especially DR and DQ, strongly co-occurred, TCR associations were difficult to assign to individual alleles. Correlated functional status among segregating V segments might be attributable to linkage disequilibrium, but an unknown experimental factor could not be ruled out. Because some donors lacked HLA typing at each locus, the association tests relied only on the typed subset. In a later analysis, HLA-associated TCR beta chains were found to be more clonally expanded and to have lower generation probabilities than equally common non-associated chains. Only TCR beta chains were sequenced in this cohort, and the absence of alpha or paired-chain data limited detectable features. A later analysis found that TCR association rates varied across HLA loci, with DRB1 alleles showing the most associated TCRs and HLA-C alleles the fewest. According to a later genetic analysis, donors in an Asian-associated ancestry cluster had fewer N-insertions in productive TCRs than the roughly 670-donor mean. The sequencing pipeline was judged likely to have produced a cluster of highly shared sequence variants as a technical artifact. An association between a missense DCLRE1C variant and V-gene and J-gene trimming of TCR beta chains was found in a later genetic analysis and replicated in an independent cohort. In a later analysis, several top co-occurrence clusters were reported to appear linked to parvovirus B19, influenza, CMV and Epstein-Barr virus. Specific HLA alleles were associated with 15,000 to 20,000 TCR beta sequences at a false discovery rate of 0.05 in a later analysis. Broadly in line with IMGT annotations, most TCR beta V segments showed up in productive rearrangements about 87% or about 30% of the time in an earlier analysis of 587 of the donors. A further reported finding was that TCR beta sequences accurately predicted the HLA-A and HLA-B alleles for most subjects in the first cohort. In the study, 150 to 200 TCR beta chains were listed as associated with cytomegalovirus. About 15 rarely observed V segments, including chromosome 9 orphons, were excluded from the earlier analysis of almost 600 of the donors because counts were too low. The classifier was reported to diagnose cytomegalovirus status with high specificity and sensitivity in both the original cohort and the validation cohort. In a later analysis, most CMV-associated TCR beta chains were found to appear HLA-restricted, with HLA associations seemingly driven largely by CMV exposure.

The cohort consisted of 670 or so healthy bone marrow donors. At the time of sampling, every cohort member was nominally healthy, though immune exposures that went unrecorded were likely present. The donor tested CMV seropositive, placing the donor among the 290 or so seropositive members of the cohort. Every donor gave a peripheral blood sample, and the peripheral blood mononuclear cells from that sample were used for TCR beta sequencing. The Qiagen DNeasy Blood Extraction Kit was used to extract genomic DNA from the blood cell samples. The CDR3 has 14 amino acids, counting the end cysteine and phenylalanine. Of all the DNA, just the CDR3 is kept, 42 bases in frame from base 1. CDR1 is given as MNHNS and CDR2 as SASEGT, both from the germline V gene. Germline trimming: 5 bases from V, 6 bases from J; junction bases outside gene matches: 7. On this clone itself: It lacks a known antigen. The record has no base qualities; no much larger clone is one base away.

The library was generated by the immunoSEQ multiplex PCR assay. For the multiplex PCR, a mixture combining 60 forward primers for TCR Vbeta segments and 13 reverse primers for TCR Jbeta segments was used. The CDR3 region of rearranged TCR beta genes was amplified from genomic DNA with a multiplex PCR assay. The amplified TCR beta libraries were sequenced on the Illumina HiSeq System as 87-base-pair reads. The authors' pipeline ran thus. Across the 670 or so repertoires, a later analysis counted tens of millions of unique TCR beta chains, 8.5 million to 12 million of which were shared by at least two donors. A nearest-neighbor algorithm error-corrected the raw reads and collapsed the reads into unique sequences, merging closely related sequences to remove PCR and sequencing errors. CDR3 sequences were aligned to IMGT reference sequences to assign V, D and J gene segments. For a sequence to be retained, a match of at least six nucleotides to both a V gene segment and a J gene segment was required. A rearrangement counted as productive if the CDR3 had no stop codons and remained in frame with V and J, and every other rearrangement counted as non-productive. Following IMGT convention, CDR3 was defined as the stretch from the second conserved V-encoded cysteine up to the conserved J-encoded phenylalanine. Sequences without an unambiguous match to a single V gene segment were excluded from the earlier analysis of about 600 of the donors. An earlier analysis of fewer than 650 of the donors classified V segments as functional when productive rearrangements were above 56.7% and as segregating when the standard deviation between donors was above 5%. A statistical classification framework was built for diagnosing cytomegalovirus status from the catalog of TCR beta chain sequences. V and J gene assignment, in a later analysis, came from comparing TCR nucleotide sequences with IMGT/GENE-DB human TR gene sequences. Using the TCRdist pipeline, a later analysis assigned CDR3 sequences along with most-parsimonious VDJ recombination scenarios. A later analysis defined each TCR beta chain by its CDR3 amino acid sequence plus V-gene family, and excluded reads lacking a unique V-gene family. To address suspected cross-contamination and a sequencing artifact, a later analysis removed around 600 highly shared, low-generation-probability nucleotide sequences. In a later analysis, a clonal expansion index was calculated for each public chain from normalized within-repertoire ranks of inferred template counts. A later analysis computed generation probabilities with a VDJ recombination model fitted to out-of-frame rearrangements, and checked the results against IGoR. In a later analysis, TCR-TCR, TCR-HLA and TCR-CMV co-occurrence was scored with hypergeometric tests, and a repertoire-size bias correction was applied to TCR pairs. In a later analysis, false discovery rates were estimated by permuting HLA or CMV assignments 20 times. In a later analysis, co-occurring TCRs were grouped with DBSCAN, and TCRdist sequence similarity was added when clustering was performed within HLA-allele-positive subsets. Repertoires with fewer than 30,000 or more than 120,000 public chains were left out of co-occurrence clustering, as were about 5 repertoires with anomalous nucleotide sharing. TCRdb stores this immuneACCESS table with in-frame sequences only. Part of the clones is absent; in the studies checked, under half of the shortfall reflects unresolved V genes, and no reason is known for the rest. V and J calls and clone size come straight from that table; D and trimming were deduced from the DNA. This sample comprises about 160,000 clones, roughly 81% of them detected only once. Less than 2.5% of the sample belongs to the ten largest clones.

Specimen: PBMCs. The receptor chain draws on TRBV6-1 and TRBJ1-2; the junction holds 9 bases that match TRBD1. This receptor was obtained from a man aged 18-30 years in good health and CMV-seropositive. CDR3 region: CASSYYRTGDGYTF. The base sequence is TGTGCCAGCAGTTATTACCGGACAGGGGATGGCTACACCTTC.